Listed here is a single T cell receptor delta chain. In its sample, this clone was seen many times. No antigen is known for it. No base qualities exist here, and no much larger clone lies one base off it. These data are taken from a study of DNA immune sequencing with unique molecular identifiers (dated by TCRdb to 2019 to 2021). In the study overall: Immunomagnetic cell separation was used to enrich gammadelta T cells from buffy coats, and the genomic DNA of the enriched gammadelta T cells was then sequenced. For the enriched versus non-enriched comparison, 85 to 100 ng enriched gammadelta T-cell DNA and approximately 1 ug non-enriched PBMC DNA were sequenced. Fluorescence-activated cell sorting was used to enrich gammadelta T cells from the PBMC of around 11 healthy individuals. The study developed and validated an ultrasensitive DNA-based TRD repertoire sequencing method using PCR-introduced unique molecular identifiers. Donors were healthy individuals, with about nine donors profiled from sorted peripheral blood gammadelta T cells. Validation of the sequencing method was done both on synthetic reference molecules and on blood samples taken from healthy individuals. The full study reports these points: Variation in TRD repertoire diversity was observed between healthy donors, with several donors found to be highly oligoclonal, in that the top 5 clonotypes exceeded half of productive molecules. The primer-based approach is unable to detect novel TRD sequences that the primers do not target. Among clonotypes in healthy donors, TRDV2 paired with TRDJ1 was identified as the most common TRD rearrangement.

The cysteine opens and the phenylalanine closes a CDR3 of 23 amino acids. The only DNA kept is the CDR3, 69 bases in frame from the first base. Relative to germline, V is 5 bases shorter and J is 7 bases shorter, with 44 bases between their ends. From the germline V gene, CDR1 is TSWWSYY and CDR2 is QGS. Library method: multiplex PCR. A 32-plex assay, with primers for all 8 TRDV and 4 TRDJ genes spanning the CDR3, was used to amplify the genomic DNA. A 12-nucleotide UMI was attached over approximately 3 barcoding PCR cycles, and a second PCR was then run with Illumina adapter primers. AMPure XP beads were used for library purification, and library quality was checked on a Fragment Analyzer with the HS NGS Fragment kit. Sequencing was run on an Illumina MiniSeq mid-output kit with about 20% PhiX and 150 cycles of paired-end reads. The paper's data handling went like this. MIGEC version 1.2.9 was used to process reads, grouping reads by UMI and building error-corrected consensus sequences. Modified VDJtools version 1.2.1 scripts and the tcR R package were used for post-processing. TCRdb called clones from the public reads with CATT, and repeated DNA sequences were later combined into one row. These V and J calls rely on TCRdb rather than the paper's analysis. This sample lists several thousand delta-chain clones; around 12% were detected once. 52% of the sample is taken by the ten largest.

The clonotype comes from a human donor in good health. Sequenced input: gamma-delta T cells enriched from blood buffy coat, or unenriched PBMCs (not recorded which). The chain was built from TRDV1 and TRDJ1; perhaps TRDD3 is the D gene, with 9 bases matching. TCRdb leaves out the J gene; it was filled in here by matching the DNA to germline. The CDR3 region has the sequence CALGTFASYGGTGGRCLWVKLIF. The sequence in DNA is TGTGCTCTTGGGACTTTTGCTTCCTACGGTGGTACTGGGGGACGGTGTCTCTGGGTTAAACTCATCTTT.